This T cell receptor beta chain stems from a study of blood T cell repertoires in COVID-19. This clone occurred a few times. Measured with immunoSEQ multiplex PCR; TCRdb has only the in-frame clones, and not every one. The sample consists of tens of thousands of clones, 90% of them appearing once. The sequenced material came from peripheral blood. The receptor's source is a man aged 55 to 69 with acute or convalescent COVID-19.

CDR3 DNA sequence: TGTGCCACCGGACAGACCAATGAAAAACTGTTTTTT. It yields the protein CATGQTNEKLFF. The chain links TRBV10-3 to TRBJ1-4, with D possibly being TRBD1 (6 bases). The CDR3 is made up of 12 amino acids. Trimming left V 10 bases short and J 5 bases short, with 11 bases between. Germline V gene lookup returns CDR1 ENHRY and CDR2 SYGVKD.